The 23 T cell receptor beta chains presented below share a single source sample, sequenced in a study of cytomegalovirus exposure and HLA in healthy donors. The primer mix had 60 Vbeta and 13 Jbeta primers. The assay was immunoSEQ multiplex PCR, and TCRdb's table has in-frame clones only and misses some. Among about 160,000 clones listed, 80% to 85% were seen once. The sequencing sample was made of PBMCs. Every receptor here comes from a male donor in good health and CMV-seropositive.

V and J are TRBV6-5 and TRBJ2-7, with D possibly matching TRBD2 (5 bases). Trimming left V 5 bases short and J 6 bases short, with 14 bases between. There are 13 residues in the CDR3. Germline V gene data show CDR1 as MNHEY and CDR2 as SVGAGI. The CDR3 reads CASSQRHAGEQYF. CDR3 nucleotide sequence: TGTGCCAGCAGTCAGCGGCATGCAGGCGAGCAGTACTTC.

The genes are TRBV30 and TRBJ1-3; D remains unclear. Between the trimmed V and J ends, which lost 4 bases and 0 bases, there was a span of 4 bases. The length of the CDR3 is 12 residues. In germline, CDR1 is GTSNPN, CDR2 SVGIG (reference sequence). The CDR3 loop is CAWTSSGNTIYF. The CDR3 nucleotides are TGTGCCTGGACCAGCTCTGGAAACACCATATATTTT.

This clone was recorded a few times. The gene calls are TRBV15 and TRBJ2-4, with 7 bases that match TRBD2. The CDR3 sequence is 17 residues long. Looked up from germline, CDR1 is LNHNV and CDR2 is YYDKDF (reference sequence). With V trimmed by 2 bases and J by 6 bases, 13 bases remained unmatched. The CDR3 protein is CATSRRQTGGIGNIQYF. The CDR3 bases are TGTGCCACCAGCAGACGACAGACCGGGGGGATAGGAAACATTCAGTACTTC.

The chain recombines TRBV5-6 with TRBJ2-5; D call uncertain. Germline V CDR1 and CDR2: SGHDT, YYEEEE. This CDR3 has 11 residues. The V end was cut by 3 bases, the J end by 4 bases, with 4 bases between. The CDR3 nucleotides read TGTGCCAGCAGCTACGGAGAGACCCAGTACTTC. Amino acid sequence: CASSYGETQYF.

On this clone itself: The junction shows a germline mismatch at one end, possibly a read error. The chain joins TRBV30 to TRBJ1-3; D perhaps matches TRBD1 (5 bases). The CDR3 runs to 14 residues. Germline CDR1 and CDR2: GTSNPN and SVGIG (reference sequence). CDR3 residues: CAWSGSGGTVWSDF. In nucleotides, the CDR3 is TGTGCCTGGAGTGGTTCGGGGGGTACGGTATGGTCCGATTTT.

V gene TRBV5-1 combines with J gene TRBJ1-2; the D is unclear. V dropped 0 bases and J dropped 2 bases, with 8 bases sitting between them. The CDR3 is 14 residues long. Germline V gene lookup returns CDR1 SGHRS and CDR2 YFSETQ. CDR3 DNA sequence: TGCGCCAGCAGCTTGGGCGGGGAAAACTATGGCTACACCTTC. Encoded protein: CASSLGGENYGYTF.

The chain uses TRBV7-2 and TRBJ1-2, with 7 bases fitting TRBD1. The CDR3 has 14 residues. The V and J ends lost 2 bases and 5 bases, in that order; junction bases with no gene match: 5. CDR1 SGHTA and CDR2 FQGNSA come from the germline V gene. The CDR3 reads CASSLYEQGYGYTF. The CDR3 nucleotides are TGTGCCAGCAGCTTATATGAACAGGGGTATGGCTACACCTTC.

The chain has TRBV5-1 and TRBJ2-7; possible D gene TRBD1, 7 bases. The CDR3 extends over 15 amino acids. The germline V gene encodes CDR1 SGHRS and CDR2 YFSETQ. The germline V and J ends were trimmed by 2 bases and 1 base, with 13 bases remaining between them. The CDR3 here is CASSFGGTVSYEQYF. The CDR3 coding sequence is TGCGCCAGCAGCTTCGGCGGGACAGTATCCTACGAGCAGTACTTC.

CDR3 DNA sequence: TGTGCCAGCAGCTTATTGGGAGCTAATGAGCAGTTCTTC. Its translation: CASSLLGANEQFF. The rearrangement uses TRBV11-2 and TRBJ2-1, with a tentative D call TRBD2 (5 bases). The CDR3 runs to 13 residues. Between the trimmed V and J ends, which lost 2 bases and 7 bases, there was a span of 9 bases. The V gene's germline CDR1 is SGHAT and CDR2 FQNNGV.

This clone showed up just a few times. This chain joins TRBV10-2 and TRBJ2-2; no reliable D call. V was trimmed by 5 bases and J by 4 bases, leaving 8 bases between them. CDR1 and CDR2 (germline): WSHSY, SAAADI. This CDR3 contains 13 residues. The CDR3 sequence: CASSRLFTGELFF. In nucleotides, the CDR3 is TGCGCCAGCAGTCGACTCTTCACCGGGGAGCTGTTTTTT.

The chain couples TRBV6-6 to TRBJ1-5, with 8 bases aligning to TRBD1. CDR1 and CDR2 (germline): MNHNY, SVGAGI (reference sequence). The CDR3 totals 14 residues. The ends lost 5 bases at V and 7 bases at J; junction bases unmatched: 7. CDR3 DNA sequence: TGTGCCAGCAGTAATGACAGGGGACAACAGCCCCAGCATTTT. It codes for CASSNDRGQQPQHF.

Here the CDR3 reads CASSLSRGFYEQYF. DNA of the CDR3: TGTGCCAGCAGCTTATCTCGGGGGTTCTACGAGCAGTACTTC. The chain employs TRBV7-9 and TRBJ2-5; perhaps TRBD2 as D (6 bases). The assigned J gene may be wrong: the sequence end matches TRBJ2-7 better. CDR1 is SEHNR and CDR2 is FQNEAQ in the germline V gene (reference sequence). CDR3 length: 14 residues.

This chain connects TRBV28 to TRBJ1-4; possibly TRBD1 for D (5 bases). The CDR3 loop spans 14 amino acids. Germline lookup yields CDR1 MDHEN and CDR2 SYDVKM. With 4 bases removed from V and 8 bases from J, the gap between germline ends came to 14 bases. CDR3 sequence: CASSSRTGEEKLFF. The CDR3 bases are TGTGCCAGCAGTTCGCGGACGGGGGAGGAAAAACTGTTTTTT.

The J gene is TRBJ1-2, the V gene TRBV6-1; maybe TRBD1 (5 bases). Germline V lookup: CDR1 MNHNS, CDR2 SASEGT. Deletions cut 1 base from V and 4 bases from J, with 13 bases between. The CDR3 extends over 15 amino acids. CDR3 sequence reads: CASSEVRSGPYGYTF. The CDR3 DNA sequence: TGTGCCAGCAGTGAAGTGCGTTCAGGGCCCTATGGCTACACCTTC.

The chain carries TRBV2 and TRBJ2-7; 7 nucleotides match TRBD1. This CDR3 is built from 15 residues. Per the germline V gene, CDR1 is SNHLY and CDR2 is FYNNEI. V was pared by 5 bases and J by 6 bases, with 13 bases of the junction left unmatched. The CDR3 nucleotides read TGTGCCAGCAGTACACAGGGGCTCTCGGTCGGCGAGCAGTACTTC. Translating it yields CASSTQGLSVGEQYF.

The CDR3 is CASSVGGAPIAKNIQYF. DNA for the CDR3: TGTGCCAGCAGCGTTGGGGGGGCCCCTATAGCCAAAAACATTCAGTACTTC. J is TRBJ2-4 and V is TRBV9; D may be TRBD2 (7 bases). Trimming pared 2 bases from V and 0 bases from J, leaving 15 bases between. Germline V gene data show CDR1 as SGDLS and CDR2 as YYNGEE. The CDR3 runs to 17 residues.

The chain links TRBV9 to TRBJ1-2; D is unresolved. This CDR3 region has 12 residues. Germline V gene data show CDR1 as SGDLS and CDR2 as YYNGEE. V lost 3 bases and J 5 bases, leaving 8 bases between the germline ends. CDR3 sequence (DNA): TGTGCCAGCAGCGGTCAGGTTTATGGCTACACCTTC. The encoded protein is CASSGQVYGYTF.

A few counts support this clone. The chain links TRBV6-5 to TRBJ2-2; no firm D call. The ends were cut back, 8 bases at V and 0 bases at J, with 7 bases in the middle. CDR1 is MNHEY, CDR2 SVGAGI, per germline. CDR3 length: 13 amino acids. The CDR3, as DNA: TGTGCCAGCGGAGACCCGAACACCGGGGAGCTGTTTTTT. It specifies CASGDPNTGELFF.

The rearrangement uses TRBV19 and TRBJ1-1; TRBD1 might be the D (6 bases). V lost 5 bases and J 8 bases, leaving 21 bases between the germline ends. This CDR3 contains 15 residues. Per the germline V gene, CDR1 is LNHDA and CDR2 is SQIVND (reference sequence). The DNA of the CDR3 is TGTGCCAGTAGTCTCCAACCCGGGACATCAGAGGAAGCTTTCTTT. This encodes CASSLQPGTSEEAFF. Supplemented by reference TRBV19 and TRBJ1-1, the full variable domain reads DGGITQSPKYLFRKEGQNVTLSCEQNLNHDAMYWYRQDPGQGLRLIYYSQIVNDFQKGDIAEGYSVSREKKESFPLTVTSAQKNPTAFYLCASSLQPGTSEEAFFGQGTRLTVV.

This clone has a handful of counts. V usage is TRBV19 and J usage is TRBJ2-7, with 8 bases matching TRBD2. Germline CDR1 is LNHDA and CDR2 is SQIVND (reference sequence). Losses at the gene ends were 5 bases for V and 2 bases for J; bases not matched to a gene: 8. The CDR3 runs 15 residues. The CDR3 loop is CASSLDGTRTYEQYF. CDR3 in DNA: TGTGCCAGTAGTTTGGATGGGACTAGGACCTACGAGCAGTACTTC. The whole variable domain, remainder taken from reference TRBV19 and TRBJ2-7, is DGGITQSPKYLFRKEGQNVTLSCEQNLNHDAMYWYRQDPGQGLRLIYYSQIVNDFQKGDIAEGYSVSREKKESFPLTVTSAQKNPTAFYLCASSLDGTRTYEQYFGPGTRLTVT.

The chain links TRBV5-6 to TRBJ1-4, with TRBD1 matching over 7 bases. The J segment lost 8 bases and the V segment lost 0 bases, leaving 7 bases of the junction unmatched. Germline values: CDR1 SGHDT, CDR2 YYEEEE. The CDR3 consists of 15 residues. Here the CDR3 reads CASSLARGLLEKLFF. The CDR3 region has the DNA TGTGCCAGCAGCTTGGCCAGGGGGTTATTGGAAAAACTGTTTTTT.

J is TRBJ2-5 and V is TRBV28; 9 bases are shared with TRBD2. Germline loops: CDR1 MDHEN, CDR2 SYDVKM. There are 14 residues in the CDR3. J was trimmed by 3 bases and V by 3 bases; bases with no gene match: 2. CDR3 amino acids: CASSLSGRKETQYF. For the CDR3, the DNA is TGTGCCAGCAGTTTGAGCGGGAGGAAAGAGACCCAGTACTTC. Based on the CDR3 plus reference TRBV28 and TRBJ2-5, the full variable domain is DVKVTQSSRYLVKRTGEKVFLECVQDMDHENMFWYRQDPGLGLRLIYFSYDVKMKEKGDIPEGYSVSREKKERFSLILESASTNQTSMYLCASSLSGRKETQYFGPGTRLLVL.

The V and J genes are TRBV18 and TRBJ2-2; 8 positions agree with TRBD1. V lost 5 bases and J lost 4; bases outside the gene matches: 6. This CDR3 is built from 15 residues. CDR1 is KGHSH and CDR2 is LQKENI in the germline V gene. DNA for the CDR3: TGTGCCAGCTCAGCCCGGGACAGGCCCACCGGGGAGCTGTTTTTT. Translated: CASSARDRPTGELFF.